This is a list of T cell receptor beta chains from one sample in a study of response to subunit inactivated influenza vaccine. A single record per CDR3 protein comes from TCRdb applying MiXCR to the RT-PCR reads. Among around 790,000 distinct CDR3 sequences, around 20% were seen once, and the ten largest hold 10% to 13%. This specimen was PBMCs from blood, taken around 5 days after vaccination. All receptors come from a man aged 50 to 59 who received an inactivated influenza vaccine. The CDR3 runs from the conserved cysteine through the conserved F or W. The D gene is left open where the match is weak. Only some rows state a clone size, as once, few, many or a class for expanded clones.

>TRBV6-1|-|few|TRBJ1-2
TGTGCCAGCAGTCCCGAGCGGGACCCTAACTATGGCTACACCTTC
CASSPERDPNYGYTF
>TRBV15|-|-|TRBJ2-5
TGTGCCACCAGGGACGGGGGCAACGAGACCCAGTACTTC
CATRDGGNETQYF
>TRBV7-3|TRBD2|few|TRBJ2-3
TGTGCCAGCAGCTTAACAAGCGGGAGCAGCACAGATACGCAGTATTTT
CASSLTSGSSTDTQYF
>TRBV7-2|-|few|TRBJ1-2
TGTGCCAGCAGCTCCGGTTTTGGCTACACCTTC
CASSSGFGYTF
>TRBV29-1|TRBD1|-|TRBJ1-2
TGCAGCGGCGGGACAGGGAGTAACTATGGCTACACCTTC
CSGGTGSNYGYTF
>TRBV6-2/TRBV6-3|-|-|TRBJ1-1
TGTGCCAGCAGCCGCAGATCGGGGTTAATGAACACTGAAGCTTTCTTT
CASSRRSGLMNTEAFF
>TRBV7-2|-|few|TRBJ2-4
TGTGCCAGCAGCTTTTCAGGACTCCGTTCCTTC
CASSFSGLRSF
>TRBV20-1|-|-|TRBJ2-4
TGCAGTGCTAGAGACAGGGAAGTCTCTAACATTCAGTACTTC
CSARDREVSNIQYF
>TRBV12-3/TRBV12-4|-|few|TRBJ1-5
TGTGCCAGCAGCTATGGGGCAGGGGCGAGCAATCAGCCCCAGCATTTT
CASSYGAGASNQPQHF
>TRBV20-1|-|few|TRBJ2-5
TGCAGTGCTAGAGATAATACGGACCCCAGAGAGACCCAGTACTTC
CSARDNTDPRETQYF
>TRBV7-9|TRBD2|-|TRBJ2-3
TGTGCCAGCAGTCCCGGGACTAGCGGGGGCAGGGATACGCAGTATTTT
CASSPGTSGGRDTQYF
>TRBV10-3|-|few|TRBJ1-2
TGTGCCATCAGTCGAGACTATGGCTACACCTTC
CAISRDYGYTF
>TRBV6-1|TRBD2|many|TRBJ2-1
TGTGCCAGCAGTGTAGCGGGGGGGTTCTACAATGAGCAGTTCTTC
CASSVAGGFYNEQFF
>TRBV20-1|-|-|TRBJ1-1
TGCAGTGCTAGAAGGACACCCACTGAAGCTTTCTTT
CSARRTPTEAFF
>TRBV9|-|few|TRBJ2-1
TGTGCCAGCAGCGTAGTCTCGGCAGGTTCCTACAATGAGCAGTTCTTC
CASSVVSAGSYNEQFF
>TRBV20-1|TRBD2|many|TRBJ2-1
TGCAGCGCGAGACTAGCGGGAGGGCCTTATGAGCAGTTCTTC
CSARLAGGPYEQFF
>TRBV6-1|TRBD1|-|TRBJ1-3
TGTGCCAGCAAGAGCGCAGGGGGCTCTGGAAACACCATATATTTT
CASKSAGGSGNTIYF
>TRBV20-1|TRBD1|few|TRBJ1-5
TGCAGTGCTAGGCCGGCAGGGGGGCTGAGCAATCAGCCCCAGCATTTT
CSARPAGGLSNQPQHF
>TRBV20-1|-|few|TRBJ1-2
TGCAGTGCTAGAACAACAGGGAGCTCGGGTGGCTACACCTTC
CSARTTGSSGGYTF
>TRBV10-3|TRBD2|few|TRBJ2-3
TGTGCCATCAGCCCCACCTTAGCGGGGGGGCAAGATACGCAGTATTTT
CAISPTLAGGQDTQYF
>TRBV20-1|-|few|TRBJ2-4
TGCAGTGCCGCAGACACCCGGGGAAACATTCAGTACTTC
CSAADTRGNIQYF
>TRBV4-1|-|few|TRBJ1-5
TGCGCCAGCAGCCAAGTTCAAGAAAATCAGCCCCAGCATTTT
CASSQVQENQPQHF
>TRBV7-8|-|-|TRBJ1-5
TGTGCCAGCAGTTTTGCACAGGGCCTAAATCAGCCCCAGCATTTT
CASSFAQGLNQPQHF
>TRBV20-1|TRBD1|-|TRBJ2-7
TGCAGTGCCGCCTACAGGGGAATCGACGAGCAGTACTTC
CSAAYRGIDEQYF
>TRBV3-1|TRBD2|-|TRBJ2-1
TGTGCCAGCAGCCAGGACCTGGCGGGGGGGCCTTTCGGGAATGAGCAGTTCTTC
CASSQDLAGGPFGNEQFF
>TRBV15|TRBD2|-|TRBJ2-2
TGTGCCACCAGCGGGGTAGCGGGAGTGCTGTTTTTT
CATSGVAGVLFF
>TRBV4-2|-|many|TRBJ2-1
TGTGCCAGCAGCCAAGAGGGGGCTAGCGGCCTATACAATGAGCAGTTCTTC
CASSQEGASGLYNEQFF